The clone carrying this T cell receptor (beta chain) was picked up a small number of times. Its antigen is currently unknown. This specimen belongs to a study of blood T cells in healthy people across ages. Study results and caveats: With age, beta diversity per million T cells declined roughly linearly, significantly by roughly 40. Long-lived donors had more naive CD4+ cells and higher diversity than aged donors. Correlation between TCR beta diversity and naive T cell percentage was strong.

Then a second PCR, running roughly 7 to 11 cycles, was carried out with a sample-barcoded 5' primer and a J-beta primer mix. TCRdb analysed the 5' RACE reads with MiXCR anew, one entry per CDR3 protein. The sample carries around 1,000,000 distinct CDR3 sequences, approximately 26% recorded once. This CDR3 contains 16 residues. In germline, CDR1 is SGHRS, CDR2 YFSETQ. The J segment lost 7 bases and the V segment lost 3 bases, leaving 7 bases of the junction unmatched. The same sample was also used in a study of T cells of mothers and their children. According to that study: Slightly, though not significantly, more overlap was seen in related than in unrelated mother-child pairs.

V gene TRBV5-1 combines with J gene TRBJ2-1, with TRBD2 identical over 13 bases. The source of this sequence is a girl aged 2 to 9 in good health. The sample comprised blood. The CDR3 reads CASSSSTSGRANEQFF. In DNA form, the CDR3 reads TGCGCCAGCAGCTCCTCCACTAGCGGGAGGGCTAATGAGCAGTTCTTC.